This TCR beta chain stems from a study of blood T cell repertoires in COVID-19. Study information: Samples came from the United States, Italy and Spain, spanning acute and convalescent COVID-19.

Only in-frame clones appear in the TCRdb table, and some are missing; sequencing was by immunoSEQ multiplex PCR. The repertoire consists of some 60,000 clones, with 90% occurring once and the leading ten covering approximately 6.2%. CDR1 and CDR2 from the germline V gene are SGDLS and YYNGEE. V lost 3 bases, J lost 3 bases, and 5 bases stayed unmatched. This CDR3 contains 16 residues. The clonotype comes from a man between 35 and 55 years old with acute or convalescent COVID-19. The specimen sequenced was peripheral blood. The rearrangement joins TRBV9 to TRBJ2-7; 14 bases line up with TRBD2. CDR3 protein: CASSAGLAGVFYEQYF. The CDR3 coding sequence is TGTGCCAGCAGCGCGGGACTAGCGGGAGTATTCTACGAGCAGTACTTC.